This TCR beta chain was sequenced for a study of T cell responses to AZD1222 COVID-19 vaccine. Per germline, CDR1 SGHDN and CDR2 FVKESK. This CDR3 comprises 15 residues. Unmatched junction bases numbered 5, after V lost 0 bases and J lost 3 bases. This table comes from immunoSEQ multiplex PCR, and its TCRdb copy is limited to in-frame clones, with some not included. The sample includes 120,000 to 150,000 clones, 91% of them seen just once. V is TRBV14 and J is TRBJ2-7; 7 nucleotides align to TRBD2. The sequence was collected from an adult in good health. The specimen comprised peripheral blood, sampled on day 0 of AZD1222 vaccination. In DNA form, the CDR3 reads TGTGCCAGCAGCCAAGAACGGGGGGAGGGCTACGAGCAGTACTTC. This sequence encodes CASSQERGEGYEQYF.